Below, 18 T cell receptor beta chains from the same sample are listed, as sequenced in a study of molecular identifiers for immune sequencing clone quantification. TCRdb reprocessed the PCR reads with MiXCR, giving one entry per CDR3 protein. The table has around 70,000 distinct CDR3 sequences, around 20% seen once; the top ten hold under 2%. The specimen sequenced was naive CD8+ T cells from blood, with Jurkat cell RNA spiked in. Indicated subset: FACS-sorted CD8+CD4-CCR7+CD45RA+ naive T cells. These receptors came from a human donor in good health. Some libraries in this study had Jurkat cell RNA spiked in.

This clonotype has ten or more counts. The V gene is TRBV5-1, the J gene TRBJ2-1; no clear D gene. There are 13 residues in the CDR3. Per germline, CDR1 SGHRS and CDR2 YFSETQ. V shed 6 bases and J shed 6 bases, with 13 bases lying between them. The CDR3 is CASIGTWSNEQFF. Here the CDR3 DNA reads TGCGCCAGCATCGGAACCTGGAGCAATGAGCAGTTCTTC.

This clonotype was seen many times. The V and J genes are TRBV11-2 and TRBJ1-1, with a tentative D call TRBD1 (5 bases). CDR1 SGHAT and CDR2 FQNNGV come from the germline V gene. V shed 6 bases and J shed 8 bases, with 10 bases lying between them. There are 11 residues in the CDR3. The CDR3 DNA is TGTGCCAGCAGGGGACTGACCGAAGCTTTCTTT. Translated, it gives CASRGLTEAFF.

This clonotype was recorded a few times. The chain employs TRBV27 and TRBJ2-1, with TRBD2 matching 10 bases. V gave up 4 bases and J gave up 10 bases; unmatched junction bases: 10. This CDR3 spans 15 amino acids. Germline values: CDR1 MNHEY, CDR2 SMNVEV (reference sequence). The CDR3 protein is CASSWEASGSGEQFF. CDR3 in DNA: TGTGCCAGCAGTTGGGAGGCTAGCGGGAGCGGGGAGCAGTTCTTC.

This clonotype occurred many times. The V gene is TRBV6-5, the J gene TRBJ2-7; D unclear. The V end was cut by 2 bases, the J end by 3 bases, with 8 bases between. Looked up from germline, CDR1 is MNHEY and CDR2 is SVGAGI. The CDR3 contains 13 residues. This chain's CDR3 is CASSYGQSYEQYF. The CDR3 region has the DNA TGTGCCAGCAGTTACGGGCAAAGCTACGAGCAGTACTTC.

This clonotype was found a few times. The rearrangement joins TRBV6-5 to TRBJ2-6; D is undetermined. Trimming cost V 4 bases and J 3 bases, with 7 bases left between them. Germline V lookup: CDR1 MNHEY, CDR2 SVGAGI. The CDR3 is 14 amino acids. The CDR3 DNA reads TGTGCCAGCAGTTTTCTGGTTGGGGCCAACGTCCTGACTTTC. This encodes CASSFLVGANVLTF.

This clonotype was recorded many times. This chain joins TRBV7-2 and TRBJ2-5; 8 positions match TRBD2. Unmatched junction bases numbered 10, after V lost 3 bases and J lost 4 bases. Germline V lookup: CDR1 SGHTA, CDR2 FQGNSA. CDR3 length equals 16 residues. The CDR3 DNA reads TGTGCCAGCAGCTTCGGACTAGCAGCTCCCCTAGAGACCCAGTACTTC. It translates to CASSFGLAAPLETQYF.

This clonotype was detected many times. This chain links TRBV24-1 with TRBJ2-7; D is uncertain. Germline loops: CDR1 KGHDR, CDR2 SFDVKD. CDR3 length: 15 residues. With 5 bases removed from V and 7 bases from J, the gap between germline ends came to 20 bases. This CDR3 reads CATSASWGLPWEQYF. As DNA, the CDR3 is TGTGCCACCAGTGCCAGTTGGGGTCTCCCTTGGGAGCAGTACTTC.

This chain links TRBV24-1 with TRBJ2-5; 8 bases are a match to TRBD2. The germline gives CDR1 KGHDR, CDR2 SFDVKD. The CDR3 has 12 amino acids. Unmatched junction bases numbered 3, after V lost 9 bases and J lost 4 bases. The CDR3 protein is CATGTSGETQYF. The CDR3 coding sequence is TGTGCCACCGGAACTAGCGGAGAGACCCAGTACTTC.

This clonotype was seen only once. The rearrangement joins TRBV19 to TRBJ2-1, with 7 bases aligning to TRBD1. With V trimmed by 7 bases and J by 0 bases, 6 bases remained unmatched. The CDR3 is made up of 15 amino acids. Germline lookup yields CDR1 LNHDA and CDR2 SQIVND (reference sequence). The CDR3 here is CASTRDRSSYNEQFF. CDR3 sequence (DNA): TGTGCCAGTACCCGGGACAGAAGCTCCTACAATGAGCAGTTCTTC.

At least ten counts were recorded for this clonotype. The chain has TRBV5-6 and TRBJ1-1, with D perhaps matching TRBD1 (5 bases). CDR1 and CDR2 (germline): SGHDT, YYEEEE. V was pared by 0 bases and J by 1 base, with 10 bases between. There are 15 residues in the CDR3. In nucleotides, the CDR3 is TGTGCCAGCAGCTTGGACATCCAGGGGAACACTGAAGCTTTCTTT. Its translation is CASSLDIQGNTEAFF.

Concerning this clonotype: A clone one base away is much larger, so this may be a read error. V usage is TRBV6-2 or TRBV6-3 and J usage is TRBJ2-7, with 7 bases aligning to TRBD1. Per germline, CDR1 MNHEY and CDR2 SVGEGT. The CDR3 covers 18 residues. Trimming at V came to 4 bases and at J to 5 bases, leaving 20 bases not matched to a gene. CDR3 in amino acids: CASSSPRDRFQDQDEQYF. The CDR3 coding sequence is TGTGCCAGCAGTTCCCCCCGGGACAGATTTCAGGATCAGGACGAGCAGTACTTC.

CDR3 loop: CASSLWTVGETQYF. Here the CDR3 DNA reads TGTGCCAGCAGCTTATGGACAGTAGGAGAGACCCAGTACTTC. This chain joins TRBV7-9 and TRBJ2-5; D may be TRBD1 (6 bases). V was cut by 2 bases and J by 4 bases, with 11 bases left in between. The CDR3 sequence is 14 residues long. CDR1 and CDR2 (germline): SEHNR, FQNEAQ (reference sequence). The full variable domain, rest sourced from reference TRBV7-9 and TRBJ2-5, is DTGVSQNPRHKITKRGQNVTFRCDPISEHNRLYWYRQTLGQGPEFLTYFQNEAQLEKSRLLSDRFSAERPKGSFSTLEIQRTEQGDSAMYLCASSLWTVGETQYFGPGTRLLVL.

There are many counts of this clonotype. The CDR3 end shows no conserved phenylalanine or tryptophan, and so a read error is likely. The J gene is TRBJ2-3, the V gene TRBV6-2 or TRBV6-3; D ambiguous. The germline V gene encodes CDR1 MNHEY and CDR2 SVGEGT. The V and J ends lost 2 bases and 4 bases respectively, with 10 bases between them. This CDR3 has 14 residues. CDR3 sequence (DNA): TGTGCCAGCAGTTACACCAGACGCTCAGATACGCAGTATTCT. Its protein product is CASSYTRRSDTQYS.

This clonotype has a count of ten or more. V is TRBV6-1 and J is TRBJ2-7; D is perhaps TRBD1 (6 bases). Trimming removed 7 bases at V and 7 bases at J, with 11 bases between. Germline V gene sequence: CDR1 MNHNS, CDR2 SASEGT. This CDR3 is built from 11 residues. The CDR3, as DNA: TGTGCCAGCAATACAGGGATAGAGCAGTACTTC. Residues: CASNTGIEQYF.

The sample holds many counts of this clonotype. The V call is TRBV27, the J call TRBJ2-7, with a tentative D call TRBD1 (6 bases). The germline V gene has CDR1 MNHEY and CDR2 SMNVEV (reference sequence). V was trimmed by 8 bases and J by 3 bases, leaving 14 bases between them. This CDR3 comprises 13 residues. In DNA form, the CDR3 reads TGTGCCAGCGCGGTACAGGGTTACTACGAGCAGTACTTC. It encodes CASAVQGYYEQYF.

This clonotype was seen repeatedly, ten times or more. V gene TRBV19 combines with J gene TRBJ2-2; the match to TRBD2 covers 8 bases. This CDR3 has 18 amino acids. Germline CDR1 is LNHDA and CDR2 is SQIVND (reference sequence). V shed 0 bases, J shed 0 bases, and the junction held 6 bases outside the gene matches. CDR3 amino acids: CASSIDGRVIANTGELFF. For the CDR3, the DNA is TGTGCCAGTAGTATAGACGGGAGGGTGATTGCGAACACCGGGGAGCTGTTTTTT.

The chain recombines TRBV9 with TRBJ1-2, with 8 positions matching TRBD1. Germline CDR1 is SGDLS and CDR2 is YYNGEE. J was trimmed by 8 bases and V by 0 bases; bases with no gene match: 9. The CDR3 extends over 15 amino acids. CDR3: CASSVARQGIDGYTF. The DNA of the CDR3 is TGTGCCAGCAGCGTAGCGAGACAGGGGATCGACGGCTACACCTTC. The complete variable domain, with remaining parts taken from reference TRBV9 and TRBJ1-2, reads DSGVTQTPKHLITATGQRVTLRCSPRSGDLSVYWYQQSLDQGLQFLIQYYNGEERAKGNILERFSAQQFPDLHSELNLSSLELGDSALYFCASSVARQGIDGYTFGSGTRLTVV.

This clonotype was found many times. The CDR3: CASSPGQKYNEQFF. The CDR3 DNA reads TGCGCCAGCAGCCCAGGACAGAAATACAATGAGCAGTTCTTC. V gene TRBV5-1 combines with J gene TRBJ2-1; a weak D match, TRBD1 (6 bases). V lost 4 bases, J lost 4 bases, and 12 bases lay in between. The CDR3 consists of 14 residues. The V gene's germline CDR1 is SGHRS and CDR2 YFSETQ.